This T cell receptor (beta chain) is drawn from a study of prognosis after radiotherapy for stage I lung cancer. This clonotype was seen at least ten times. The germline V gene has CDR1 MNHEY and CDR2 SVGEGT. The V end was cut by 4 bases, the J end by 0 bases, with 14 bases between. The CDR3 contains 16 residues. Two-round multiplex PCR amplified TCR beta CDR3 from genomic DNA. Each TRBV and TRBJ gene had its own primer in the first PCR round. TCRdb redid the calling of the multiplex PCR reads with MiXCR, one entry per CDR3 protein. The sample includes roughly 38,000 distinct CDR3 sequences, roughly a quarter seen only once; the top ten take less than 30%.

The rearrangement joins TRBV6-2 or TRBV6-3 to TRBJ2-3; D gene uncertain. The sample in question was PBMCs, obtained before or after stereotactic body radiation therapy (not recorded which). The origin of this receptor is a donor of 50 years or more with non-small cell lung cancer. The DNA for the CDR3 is TGTGCCAGCAGTTTCCACGGATCTACTAGCACAGATACGCAGTATTTT. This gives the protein CASSFHGSTSTDTQYF.